This T cell receptor beta chain derives from a study of cytomegalovirus exposure and HLA in healthy donors (dated by TCRdb to the late 2010s). With regard to the full study: According to an earlier analysis of several hundred of the donors, about 179 million T cells yielded roughly 100 million unique TCR beta sequences and approximately 300 Gb of sequence data. An early release covering roughly 580 HLA-typed donors comprised 250 to 350 gigabases of sequencing data and roughly 85 million unique TCR sequences. Among the roughly 400 genotyped donors, around 81% belonged to the genetic ancestry cluster associated with self-reported Caucasian donors. The study was designed to test whether signatures of past pathogen exposure could be identified by cataloging public T cell receptors. The T cell repertoires of under 700 subjects were profiled by immunosequencing and related to cytomegalovirus serostatus. A separate validation cohort of over 95 different subjects was used in addition to the 666-subject first cohort. To predict cytomegalovirus infection status, the study combined high-throughput TCR immunosequencing, statistical association of individual TCRs with disease status, and machine learning. In a later analysis, previously published TCR beta repertoires from hundreds of donors were re-analyzed and high-resolution HLA genotyping was added so that TCR occurrence patterns could be studied. In the later analysis, no new phenotypic data were used to find candidate immune exposures; instead, reliance was placed on TCR beta sequences and their occurrence across donors. An earlier analysis of 587 of the donors used high-throughput TCR beta sequencing to judge whether each TCR beta V gene segment behaved as functional or pseudogenic. Donor age, sex, ethnicity and CMV serostatus were compiled alongside the repertoire data. A later genetic analysis took genome-wide SNP genotypes for about 55% of the roughly 670 donors and used that subset as a discovery cohort. All discovery cohort repertoires had been generated using a single sequencing platform. Class I and class II HLA loci were covered by the typing at four-digit resolution. The number of typed donors differed by locus: roughly 620-630 for A, B, C, DRB1 and DQB1; 500 to 550 for DQA1; 606 for DPA1; and 450 to 480 for DPB1. Four to six DR-DQ haplotypes were handled as single units for association and clustering, since linkage in the cohort was strong. Among around 400 genotyped donors of the cohort, an average of roughly 240,000 unique TCR beta nucleotide sequences were sequenced per donor, 15% to 20% of them non-productive.

The cohort comprised some 730 healthy bone marrow donors. Cohort members were all nominally healthy when sampled, although unrecorded immune exposures were likely present. The donor tested CMV seropositive, placing the donor among the 290 or so seropositive members of the cohort. A peripheral blood sample was collected from each donor, and TCR beta sequencing was performed on peripheral blood mononuclear cells. The Qiagen DNeasy Blood Extraction Kit was used to extract genomic DNA from the blood cell samples. The library was obtained by the immunoSEQ multiplex PCR assay. For the multiplex PCR, a mixture combining 60 forward primers for TCR Vbeta segments and 13 reverse primers for TCR Jbeta segments was used. Amplification of the CDR3 region of rearranged TCR beta genes was performed with a multiplex PCR assay on genomic DNA. On the Illumina HiSeq System, the amplified TCR beta libraries were sequenced as 87-base-pair reads. The study's own analysis went as follows. A later analysis counted tens of millions of unique TCR beta chains across the 500 to 850 repertoires, and some 11 million of these chains were shared by at least two donors. Raw reads were error-corrected and collapsed into unique sequences with a nearest-neighbor algorithm that merged closely related sequences to remove PCR and sequencing errors. CDR3 sequences were aligned to IMGT reference sequences to assign V, D and J gene segments. Each retained sequence needed at least a six-nucleotide match to both a V gene segment and a J gene segment. A rearrangement counted as productive if the CDR3 had no stop codons and remained in frame with V and J, and every other rearrangement counted as non-productive. CDR3 was defined according to IMGT convention as the region running from the second conserved V-encoded cysteine to the conserved J-encoded phenylalanine. Sequences without an unambiguous match to a single V gene segment were excluded from the earlier analysis of about 640 of the donors. An earlier analysis of several hundred of the donors classified V segments as functional when productive rearrangements were above 56.7% and as segregating when the standard deviation between donors was above 5%. A statistical classification framework was developed to diagnose cytomegalovirus status using the catalog of TCR beta chain sequences. In a later analysis, TCR nucleotide sequences were compared against IMGT/GENE-DB human TR gene sequences so that V and J genes could be assigned. The TCRdist pipeline was used in a later analysis to assign CDR3 sequences and most-parsimonious VDJ recombination scenarios. In a later analysis, every TCR beta chain was defined by the combination of its CDR3 amino acid sequence and its V-gene family, and reads without a unique V-gene family were dropped. In a later analysis, 550 to 650 highly shared, low-generation-probability nucleotide sequences were removed to address suspected cross-contamination and a sequencing artifact. In a later analysis, a clonal expansion index was calculated for each public chain from normalized within-repertoire ranks of inferred template counts. In a later analysis, generation probabilities were computed with a VDJ recombination model fitted to out-of-frame rearrangements, and the resulting probabilities were checked against IGoR. A later analysis scored TCR-TCR, TCR-HLA and TCR-CMV co-occurrence with hypergeometric tests, applying a repertoire-size bias correction to TCR pairs. False discovery rates were estimated in a later analysis by permuting HLA or CMV assignments 20 times. A later analysis grouped co-occurring TCRs with DBSCAN, adding TCRdist sequence similarity when clustering within HLA-allele-positive subsets. For co-occurrence clustering, repertoires with fewer than 30,000 or more than 120,000 public chains were excluded, along with roughly five repertoires with anomalous nucleotide sharing. TCRdb limited this immuneACCESS table to in-frame rearrangements with V and J called. A share of clones is missing; checked studies link under half to unresolved V genes, and the rest is unexplained. The V and J calls and clone size come from that table; D and trimming were worked out from the DNA. The sample data list approximately 150,000 clones, and 75% to 85% of these were observed just once. The ten largest clones add up to roughly 10% of the sample.

The CDR3 sequence holds 12 residues, the cysteine and phenylalanine included. Only the CDR3 part of the read is kept: 36 bases, read in frame from the first base. Unmatched junction bases come to 4, with V trimmed by 7 bases and J by 5 bases. The germline V gene (reference sequence) gives CDR1 as GTSNPN and CDR2 as SVGIG. On this clone itself: Its antigen is still unknown. No base quality values were provided; no much bigger clone lies one nucleotide off.

What the work shows at the level of the full study, not this receptor alone: In vitro tests confirmed that a few of the cytomegalovirus-associated TCR beta chains recognize cytomegalovirus antigens. A cluster of highly shared sequence variants was judged likely to represent a technical artifact of the sequencing pipeline. A later genetic analysis reported fewer N-insertions in productive TCRs among donors in an Asian-associated ancestry cluster than the roughly 620-donor mean. For the cohort, immune exposure information was limited to CMV serostatus. Across donors, most TCR sequences were observed very rarely, whereas some public TCRs were present in many individuals. The authors suggested that the approach could potentially be extended to other disease states and immunological phenotypes. Linkage disequilibrium might explain the correlated functional status among segregating V segments, but an unknown experimental factor could not be excluded. A later analysis associated 16,951 TCR beta sequences with specific HLA alleles at a false discovery rate of 0.05. The study gave a list of some 150 TCR beta chains associated with cytomegalovirus. A further reported finding was that TCR beta sequences accurately predicted the HLA-A and HLA-B alleles for most subjects in the first cohort. In a later genetic analysis, a missense DCLRE1C variant was associated with V-gene and J-gene trimming of TCR beta chains, and the association was replicated in an independent cohort. Some IMGT-functional V segments, including TRBV6-2 and TRBV6-3, could not be distinguished by the 87-base-pair reads and were therefore excluded. Several of the top co-occurrence clusters appeared to be linked to parvovirus B19, influenza, CMV and Epstein-Barr virus, according to a later analysis. Strong co-occurrence of HLA alleles, especially DR and DQ, made assigning TCR associations to individual alleles difficult. In an earlier analysis of around 600 of the donors, most TCR beta V segments appeared in productive rearrangements about 87% or about 30% of the time, broadly matching IMGT annotations. According to a later analysis, TCR association rates differed among HLA loci, with DRB1 alleles showing the most associated TCRs and HLA-C alleles showing the fewest. Some 16 rarely observed V segments, including chromosome 9 orphons, were excluded from the earlier analysis of about 600 of the donors because counts were too low. The presence/absence analyses assumed that sequencing depth was roughly uniform across donors, and that assumption may not be true. This cohort had only TCR beta chains sequenced, and the lack of alpha or paired-chain data limited which features could be detected. In a later analysis, HLA-associated TCR beta chains were found to be more clonally expanded and to have lower generation probabilities than equally common non-associated chains. According to a later analysis, most CMV-associated TCR beta chains appeared to be HLA-restricted, and the HLA associations seemed to be driven largely by CMV exposure. Cytomegalovirus status was reported to be diagnosed by the classifier with high specificity and sensitivity in both the original and validation cohorts. Because some donors lacked HLA typing at each locus, the association tests relied only on the typed subset.

The V gene is TRBV30 and the J gene is TRBJ2-5; 10 bases in the junction line up with TRBD1. The sequenced sample was PBMCs. The receptor's source is a man between 45 and 60 years old in good health and CMV-seropositive. DNA sequence: TGTGCCTTGGACAGGGGGGAGGAGACCCAGTACTTC. This encodes CALDRGEETQYF. The CDR3 plus the reference TRBV30 and TRBJ2-5 genes for the other parts give the full variable domain: SQTIHQWPATLVQPVGSPLSLECTVEGTSNPNLYWYRQAAGRGLQLLFYSVGIGQISSEVPQNLSASRPQDRQFILSSKKLLLSDSGFYLCALDRGEETQYFGPGTRLLVL.